These T cell receptor beta chains were read from a single sample in a study of glioma-infiltrating T cells after dendritic cell vaccination. Method: immunoSEQ multiplex PCR; TCRdb's copy keeps in-frame clones and lacks some. The sample carries 91,000 or so clones, around 80% recorded once. The sequenced sample was blood, obtained after dendritic cell vaccination. The receptors stem from a human donor with glioblastoma. The CDR3 runs from the conserved cysteine through the conserved F or W. A D gene is named only where the DNA matches it firmly. Clone size appears in some rows only: once, few, many, or a class for an expanded clone.

>TRBV11-2|.|TRBD2|TRBJ2-1
CASSPGLAYNEQFF
TGTGCCAGCAGCCCGGGACTAGCCTACAATGAGCAGTTCTTC
>TRBV9|.|.|TRBJ1-5
CASSVVPDQPQHF
TGTGCCAGCAGCGTAGTCCCTGATCAGCCCCAGCATTTT
>TRBV6-1|.|TRBD2|TRBJ2-1
CASTSGRANDNEQFF
TGTGCCAGCACCTCTGGGAGGGCTAACGACAATGAGCAGTTCTTC
>TRBV30|.|.|TRBJ2-7
CAWSFQSYEQYF
TGTGCCTGGAGTTTTCAATCCTACGAGCAGTACTTC
>TRBV2|few|.|TRBJ1-5
CASSGSASAGNQPQHF
TGTGCCAGCAGTGGGTCAGCCTCGGCGGGCAATCAGCCCCAGCATTTT
>TRBV19|.|TRBD2|TRBJ2-1
CASTNIGLAGDNEQFF
TGTGCCAGTACTAATATAGGACTAGCGGGAGACAATGAGCAGTTCTTC
>TRBV11-2|.|.|TRBJ2-5
CASSFVGARLKTQYF
TGTGCCAGCAGCTTTGTGGGGGCTAGGTTGAAGACCCAGTACTTC
>TRBV30|.|TRBD1|TRBJ1-5
CAYTHGQGNSNQPQHF
TGTGCCTACACCCACGGACAGGGGAATAGCAATCAGCCCCAGCATTTT
>TRBV28|.|.|TRBJ1-2
CASRDSTNYGYTF
TGTGCCAGCAGGGACAGTACTAACTATGGCTACACCTTC
>TRBV7-9|.|.|TRBJ2-7
CASSLEGGGAREQYF
TGTGCCAGCAGCTTAGAGGGTGGGGGGGCCCGCGAGCAGTACTTC
>TRBV28|once|.|TRBJ2-7
CASSLNKQGLIYYEQYF
TGTGCCAGCAGTCTCAACAAACAGGGTTTAATTTACTACGAGCAGTACTTC
>TRBV9|.|.|TRBJ2-7
CASSVGSASSYEQYF
TGTGCCAGCAGCGTAGGGTCTGCTAGCTCCTACGAGCAGTACTTC
>TRBV5-4|.|TRBD2|TRBJ2-7
CASSLGLAGLYEQYF
TGTGCCAGCAGCTTGGGACTAGCGGGACTCTACGAGCAGTACTTC
>TRBV9|.|.|TRBJ1-2
CASTPSLAGNYGYTF
TGTGCCAGCACCCCTTCTCTGGCAGGAAACTATGGCTACACCTTC
>TRBV4-1|.|TRBD2|TRBJ2-1
CASSGRTSGATYNEQFF
TGCGCCAGCAGCGGACGGACTAGCGGAGCCACCTACAATGAGCAGTTCTTC
>TRBV29-1|.|.|TRBJ2-7
CSAWDFSYEQYF
TGCAGCGCGTGGGACTTCTCCTACGAGCAGTACTTC
>TRBV6-6|few|TRBD1|TRBJ2-5
CASREWDSPEETQYF
TGTGCCAGCAGGGAGTGGGACAGCCCCGAAGAGACCCAGTACTTC
>TRBV12-2|.|.|TRBJ2-3
CASRVIAGGPQYF
TGTGCAAGTCGCGTAATAGCGGGGGGGCCCCAGTATTTT
>TRBV18|.|TRBD1|TRBJ2-5
CASSPWDRGEETQYF
TGTGCCAGCTCACCATGGGACAGGGGTGAAGAGACCCAGTACTTC
>TRBV30|.|.|TRBJ2-2
CAWSPGVNGELFF
TGTGCCTGGAGTCCGGGGGTAAACGGGGAGCTGTTTTTT
>TRBV5-1|.|.|TRBJ2-7
CASSLTGGGTDSYEQYF
TGCGCCAGCAGCCTCACCGGGGGGGGGACAGACTCCTACGAGCAGTACTTC
>TRBV5-1|.|.|TRBJ2-7
CASSWAGREQYF
TGCGCCAGCAGCTGGGCGGGTCGGGAGCAGTACTTC
>TRBV27|.|.|TRBJ1-1
CASSTLLDRDTEAFF
TGTGCCAGCAGTACCCTCCTGGACAGAGACACTGAAGCTTTCTTT
>TRBV28|.|.|TRBJ1-1
CASSVGGNTEAFF
TGTGCCAGCAGCGTCGGAGGGAACACTGAAGCTTTCTTT
>TRBV11-2|.|.|TRBJ1-2
CASSLAAGGGYGYTF
TGTGCCAGCAGCTTAGCGGCAGGAGGTGGCTATGGCTACACCTTC
>TRBV27|.|.|TRBJ1-1
CASSGGKGLVGTIRRVNTEAFF
TGTGCCAGCAGTGGGGGAAAGGGGCTTGTGGGGACAATTAGGCGGGTGAACACTGAAGCTTTCTTT
>TRBV9|.|TRBD1|TRBJ2-3
CASSVGQFTDTQYF
TGTGCCAGCAGCGTGGGACAGTTCACAGATACGCAGTATTTT
>TRBV11-2|.|TRBD2|TRBJ2-7
CASSLVRPSGRARYYEQYF
TGTGCCAGCAGCTTAGTACGTCCTAGCGGGAGGGCCCGATACTACGAGCAGTACTTC
>TRBV19|.|TRBD1|TRBJ1-3
CASSIFYRGVSGNTIYF
TGTGCCAGTAGTATTTTCTACAGGGGGGTCTCTGGAAACACCATATATTTT
>TRBV7-6|.|TRBD1|TRBJ1-5
CASSRRTGINQPQHF
TGTGCCAGCAGCCGACGGACAGGGATCAATCAGCCCCAGCATTTT
>TRBV30|.|.|TRBJ2-3
CAWSVLGAGRDTQYF
TGTGCCTGGAGTGTACTGGGGGCCGGTAGGGATACGCAGTATTTT
>TRBV6-1|.|TRBD1|TRBJ1-1
CASSSRTGMNTEAFF
TGTGCCAGCAGTTCGCGGACAGGGATGAACACTGAAGCTTTCTTT
>TRBV6-1|.|.|TRBJ1-5
CASSGGINQPQHF
TGTGCCAGCAGTGGGGGCATAAATCAGCCCCAGCATTTT
>TRBV4-2|.|.|TRBJ1-2
CASSQDAQTVYGYTF
TGTGCCAGCAGTCAAGACGCCCAGACAGTCTATGGCTACACCTTC
>TRBV11-2|.|TRBD2|TRBJ2-5
CASSLAVLGTSGGETQYF
TGTGCCAGCAGCTTAGCCGTTTTGGGGACTAGCGGGGGAGAGACCCAGTACTTC
>TRBV2|once|.|TRBJ1-3
CASSVKGPISGNTIYF
TGTGCCAGCAGTGTGAAGGGGCCTATCTCTGGAAACACCATATATTTT
>TRBV7-6|.|TRBD2|TRBJ2-3
CASGLGGSDTQYF
TGTGCCAGCGGTCTGGGAGGGTCAGATACGCAGTATTTT
>TRBV25-1|.|.|TRBJ2-2
CASSEIRVPGELFF
TGTGCCAGCAGTGAGATCAGGGTACCCGGGGAGCTGTTTTTT
>TRBV18|.|TRBD2|TRBJ2-3
CASSAGLTQDTQYF
TGTGCCAGCTCGGCGGGACTAACACAAGATACGCAGTATTTT
>TRBV7-3|.|TRBD1|TRBJ1-1
CASRLGQGPTEAFF
TGTGCCAGCAGATTGGGACAGGGACCCACTGAAGCTTTCTTT
>TRBV27|.|TRBD2|TRBJ2-1
CASSPSGRNEQFF
TGTGCCAGCAGTCCTAGCGGGAGGAATGAGCAGTTCTTC
>TRBV18|few|.|TRBJ1-4
CASSLGTRELFF
TGTGCCAGCTCGCTAGGGACAAGAGAACTGTTTTTT
>TRBV5-4|.|.|TRBJ2-1
CASSLSYPGVQMFF
TGTGCCAGCAGCTTATCGTACCCGGGGGTCCAGATGTTCTTC
>TRBV4-2|.|.|TRBJ2-5
CASSPGEVRTTKETQYF
TGTGCCAGCAGCCCCGGCGAAGTCCGAACGACTAAAGAGACCCAGTACTTC
>TRBV30|.|.|TRBJ1-5
CAWSLSSNQPQHF
TGTGCCTGGAGTTTAAGCAGCAATCAGCCCCAGCATTTT
>TRBV28|.|.|TRBJ1-2
CASLTGPGGYTF
TGTGCCAGTTTAACAGGTCCTGGTGGCTACACCTTC
>TRBV9|.|TRBD1|TRBJ2-1
CASSPTGASYNEQFF
TGTGCCAGCAGCCCAACAGGGGCCTCCTACAATGAGCAGTTCTTC
>TRBV27|once|.|TRBJ2-3
CASSDQGTRGTQYF
TGTGCCAGCAGTGACCAGGGAACGCGGGGTACGCAGTATTTT
>TRBV5-6|.|TRBD1|TRBJ1-4
CASSSGTVNEKLFF
TGTGCCAGCAGCTCCGGGACAGTTAATGAAAAACTGTTTTTT
>TRBV6-4|.|.|TRBJ2-7
CASPTLDYGQYF
TGTGCCAGCCCTACCCTTGACTACGGGCAGTACTTC
>TRBV28|.|.|TRBJ1-2
CASSLGGASGYGYTF
TGTGCCAGCAGTTTAGGGGGGGCGTCTGGCTATGGCTACACCTTC
>TRBV11-2|.|TRBD1|TRBJ1-1
CASSSSGGRTEAFF
TGTGCCAGCAGCTCCTCAGGGGGTCGCACTGAAGCTTTCTTT
>TRBV30|.|.|TRBJ1-6
CAWSATGGRAIYSPLHF
TGTGCCTGGAGCGCGACGGGGGGGCGGGCAATATATTCACCCCTCCACTTT